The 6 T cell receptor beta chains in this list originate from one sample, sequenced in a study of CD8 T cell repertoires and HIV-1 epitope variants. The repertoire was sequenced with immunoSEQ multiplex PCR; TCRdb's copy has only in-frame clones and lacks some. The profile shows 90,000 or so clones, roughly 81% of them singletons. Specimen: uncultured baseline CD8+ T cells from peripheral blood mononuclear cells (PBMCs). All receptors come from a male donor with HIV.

The CDR3 DNA follows: TGTGCCAGCAGCGTAGCTGTTGGGAATGAGCAGTTCTTC. Translated: CASSVAVGNEQFF. The genes are TRBV9 and TRBJ2-1; D unclear. The CDR3 runs to 13 residues. The germline CDR1 and CDR2 sequences are SGDLS and YYNGEE. V was clipped by 0 bases and J by 7 bases, with 8 bases between them.

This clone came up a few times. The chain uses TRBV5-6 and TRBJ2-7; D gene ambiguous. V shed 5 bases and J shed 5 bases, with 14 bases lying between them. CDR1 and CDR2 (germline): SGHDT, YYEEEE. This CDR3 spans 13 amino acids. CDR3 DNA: TGTGCCAGCAGGTCTGTAAGTTCGGACGAGCAGTACTTC. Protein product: CASRSVSSDEQYF. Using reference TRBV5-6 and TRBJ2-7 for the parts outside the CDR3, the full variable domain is DAGVTQSPTHLIKTRGQQVTLRCSPKSGHDTVSWYQQALGQGPQFIFQYYEEEERQRGNFPDRFSGHQFPNYSSELNVNALLLGDSALYLCASRSVSSDEQYFGPGTRLTVT.

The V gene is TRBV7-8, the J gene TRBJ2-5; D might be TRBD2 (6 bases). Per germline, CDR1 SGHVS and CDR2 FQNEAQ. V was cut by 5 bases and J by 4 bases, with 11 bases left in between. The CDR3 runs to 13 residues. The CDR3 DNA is TGTGCCAGCAGCCTGGCGGGGCGAGAGACCCAGTACTTC. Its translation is CASSLAGRETQYF.

CDR3 DNA: TGTGCCAGCAGTGGGACCCCCCCAGGGTACGGACAGCCCCAGCATTTT. Translated, it gives CASSGTPPGYGQPQHF. The chain has TRBV2 and TRBJ1-5; D might be TRBD1 (5 bases). Deletions cut 4 bases from V and 7 bases from J, with 20 bases between. This CDR3 is built from 16 residues. Per germline, CDR1 SNHLY and CDR2 FYNNEI.

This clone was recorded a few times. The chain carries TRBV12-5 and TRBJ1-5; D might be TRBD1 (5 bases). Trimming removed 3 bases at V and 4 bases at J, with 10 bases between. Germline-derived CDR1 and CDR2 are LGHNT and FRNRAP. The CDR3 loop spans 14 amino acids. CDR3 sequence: CASGFDGGNQPQHF. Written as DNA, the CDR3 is TGTGCTAGTGGTTTTGACGGGGGAAATCAGCCCCAGCATTTT.

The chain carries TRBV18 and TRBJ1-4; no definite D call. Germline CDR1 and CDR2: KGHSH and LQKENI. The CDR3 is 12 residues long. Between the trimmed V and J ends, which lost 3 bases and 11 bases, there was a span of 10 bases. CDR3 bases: TGTGCCAGCTCACCCCAGCGGTCTAAACTGTTTTTT. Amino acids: CASSPQRSKLFF.